Described below is a single TCR beta chain sequence and its context. Its antigen is not known. This sample was taken from a study of cytomegalovirus exposure and HLA in healthy donors. The V end was cut by 4 bases, the J end by 0 bases, with 11 bases between. Germline CDR1 and CDR2: SGHDT and YYEEEE. This CDR3 has 15 residues. Study-wide points: It was confirmed in vitro that three of the CMV-associated chains were specific for CMV antigens.

Sequenced by immunoSEQ multiplex PCR; TCRdb stores in-frame clones only, minus some. The sample contains under 400,000 clones, 88% of which appear only once. The material sequenced was PBMCs. The receptor comes from a man in his thirties or forties in good health and CMV-seronegative. This chain connects TRBV5-6 to TRBJ2-1, with D unclear. This CDR3 reads CASSPRGSSYNEQFF. The CDR3, as DNA: TGTGCCAGCAGCCCCCGAGGAAGCTCCTACAATGAGCAGTTCTTC.